This T cell receptor (beta chain) was observed in a study of T cell responses to AZD1222 COVID-19 vaccine. Produced via immunoSEQ multiplex PCR; TCRdb's table is partial and in-frame only. The table lists 170,000 or so clones, 80% to 90% of them singletons, with 11% in the top ten. Notes on the study in general: Across spike, vaccine-associated CD4 TCRs were found, dominant at 160-218 and 743-854.

CDR1 SEHNR and CDR2 FQNEAQ come from the germline V gene (reference sequence). The CDR3 contains 17 residues. Trimming took 5 bases from V and 5 from J; bases not matched to a gene: 14. In its sample, this clone was seen once. The antigen remains unidentified. V usage is TRBV7-9 and J usage is TRBJ1-2; 10 bases fit TRBD1. This sequence was found in an adult who received the AZD1222 COVID-19 vaccine. Specimen: peripheral blood, collected 28 days after the second AZD1222 dose. The CDR3 loop is CASSPRPGQGSFYGYTF. CDR3 in DNA: TGTGCCAGCAGCCCTAGGCCGGGACAGGGGTCCTTTTATGGCTACACCTTC.